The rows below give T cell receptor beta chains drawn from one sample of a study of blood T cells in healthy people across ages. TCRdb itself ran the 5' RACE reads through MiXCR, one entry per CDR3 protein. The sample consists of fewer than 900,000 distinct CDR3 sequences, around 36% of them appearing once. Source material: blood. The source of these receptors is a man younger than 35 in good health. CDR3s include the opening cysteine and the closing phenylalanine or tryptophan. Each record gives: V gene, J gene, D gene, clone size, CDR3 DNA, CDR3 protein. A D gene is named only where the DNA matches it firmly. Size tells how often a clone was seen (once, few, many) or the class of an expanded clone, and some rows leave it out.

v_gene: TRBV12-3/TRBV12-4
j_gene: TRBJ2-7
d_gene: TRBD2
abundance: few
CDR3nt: TGTGCCTCGCGGGGACTAGTGACAAACAATGAGCAGTACTTC
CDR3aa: CASRGLVTNNEQYF

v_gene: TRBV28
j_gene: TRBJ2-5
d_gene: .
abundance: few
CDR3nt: TGTGCCAGCAGTTTGGAAGAGGATCAAGAGACCCAGTACTTC
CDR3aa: CASSLEEDQETQYF

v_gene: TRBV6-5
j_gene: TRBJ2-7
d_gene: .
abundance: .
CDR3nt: TGTGCCAGCAGTTACGGGACTCCGTACAATGAGCAGTACTTC
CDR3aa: CASSYGTPYNEQYF

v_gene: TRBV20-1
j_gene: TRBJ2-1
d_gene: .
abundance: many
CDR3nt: TGCAGTGCTGAATACTATCAGGCTAATGAGCAGTTCTTC
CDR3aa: CSAEYYQANEQFF

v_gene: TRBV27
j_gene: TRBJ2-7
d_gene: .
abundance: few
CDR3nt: TGTGCCAGCAGATATTCAGACAGTAATACCTACGAGCAGTACTTC
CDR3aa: CASRYSDSNTYEQYF

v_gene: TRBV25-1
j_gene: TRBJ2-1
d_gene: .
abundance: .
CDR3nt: TGTGCCAGCAGGACCCTTGGGACACACAATGAGCAGTTCTTC
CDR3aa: CASRTLGTHNEQFF

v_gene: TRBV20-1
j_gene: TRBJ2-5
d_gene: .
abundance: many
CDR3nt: TGCAGTGCTAGAGCATGGACAGAAGAGACCCAGTACTTC
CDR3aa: CSARAWTEETQYF

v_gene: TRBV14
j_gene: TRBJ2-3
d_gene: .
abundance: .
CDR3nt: TGTGCCAGCAGCCCAGGGGAATATAGCACAGATACGCAGTATTTT
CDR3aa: CASSPGEYSTDTQYF

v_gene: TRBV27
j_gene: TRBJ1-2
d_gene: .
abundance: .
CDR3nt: TGTGCCAGCAATCCAATAGGGTGGTTGGACGACTATGGCTACACCTTC
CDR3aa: CASNPIGWLDDYGYTF

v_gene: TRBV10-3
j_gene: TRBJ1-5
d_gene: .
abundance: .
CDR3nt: TGTGCCATCAGTGTCACGCTATATCAGCCCCAGCATTTT
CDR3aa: CAISVTLYQPQHF

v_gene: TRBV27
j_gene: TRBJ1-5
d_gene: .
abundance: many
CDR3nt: TGTGCCAGCAGCTTAGACAGAAGCAATCAGCCCCAGCATTTT
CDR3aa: CASSLDRSNQPQHF

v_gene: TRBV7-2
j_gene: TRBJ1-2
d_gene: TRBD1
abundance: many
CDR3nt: TGTGCCAGCAGCAACGACCGACACAGGGGTGTCTATGGCTACACCTTC
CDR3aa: CASSNDRHRGVYGYTF

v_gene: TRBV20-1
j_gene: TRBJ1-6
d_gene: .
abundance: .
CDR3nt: TGCAGTGCTAGAGATGGACCGACCAATTCACCCCTCCACTTT
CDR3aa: CSARDGPTNSPLHF

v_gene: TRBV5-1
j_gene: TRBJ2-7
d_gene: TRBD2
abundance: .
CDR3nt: TGCGCCAGCACCGGCGGGGGGCGGGGTGAGCAGTACTTC
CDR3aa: CASTGGGRGEQYF

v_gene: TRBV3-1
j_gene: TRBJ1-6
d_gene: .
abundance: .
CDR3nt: TGTGCCAGCAACCGGACAGATAAATATTCACCCCTCCACTTT
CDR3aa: CASNRTDKYSPLHF

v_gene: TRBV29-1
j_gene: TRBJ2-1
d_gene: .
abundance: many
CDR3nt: TGCAGCGTTGGCACAGGGTTGGAGTTCTTC
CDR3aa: CSVGTGLEFF

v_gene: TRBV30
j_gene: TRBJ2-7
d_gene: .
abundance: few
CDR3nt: TGTGCCTGGAGTGTAGACGGAACCTACGAGCAGTACTTC
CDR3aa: CAWSVDGTYEQYF

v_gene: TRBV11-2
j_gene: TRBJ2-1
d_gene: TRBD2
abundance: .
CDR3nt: TGTGCCAGCAGCTTAGGGTTTAGCGGGGACGCCTACAATGAGCAGTTCTTC
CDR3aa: CASSLGFSGDAYNEQFF

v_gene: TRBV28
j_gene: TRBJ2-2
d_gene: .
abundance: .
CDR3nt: TGTGCCAGCAGGGGGCTAAGTGACACCGGGGAGCTGTTTTTT
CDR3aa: CASRGLSDTGELFF

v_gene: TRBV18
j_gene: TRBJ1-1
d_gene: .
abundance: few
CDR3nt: TGTGCCAGCTCACCACCGGGGGGACTTAACACTGAAGCTTTCTTT
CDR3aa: CASSPPGGLNTEAFF

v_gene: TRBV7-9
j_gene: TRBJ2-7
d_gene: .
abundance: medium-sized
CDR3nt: TGTGCCAGCAGCTTGAAGGGGGTGAGCTCCTACAATGAGCAGTACTTC
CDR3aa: CASSLKGVSSYNEQYF

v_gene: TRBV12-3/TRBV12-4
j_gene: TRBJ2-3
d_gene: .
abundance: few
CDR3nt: TGTGCCAGCAGTTTTAGGGGGGAAGATACGCAGTATTTT
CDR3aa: CASSFRGEDTQYF